This entry features one T cell receptor beta chain sequence. This sample was taken from a study of blood T cell repertoires in COVID-19. Across the whole study: The samples span acute and convalescent COVID-19 from the United States, Italy and Spain.

How the authors handled the data: Nucleated cell number was recorded as an estimate derived from reference gene primer amplification. TCRdb keeps only in-frame clones here, not all; method: immunoSEQ multiplex PCR. V, J and clone size derive from that table, while D and trimming were established from the DNA sequence. The sample contains approximately 280,000 clones, approximately 83% of which appear only once. Germline assignment: CDR1 SGHRS and CDR2 YFSETQ. V gave up 4 bases and J gave up 0 bases, with 16 bases separating them. The CDR3 length is 16 residues. The J gene is TRBJ2-5, the V gene TRBV5-1; D may be TRBD2 (6 bases). The sequence was obtained from a woman in her 30s who had recovered from COVID-19. Sequencing input: peripheral blood. CDR3 nucleotide sequence: TGCGCCAGCAGCCCCCGAAGGCGGGATGACCAAGAGACCCAGTACTTC. It yields the protein CASSPRRRDDQETQYF.